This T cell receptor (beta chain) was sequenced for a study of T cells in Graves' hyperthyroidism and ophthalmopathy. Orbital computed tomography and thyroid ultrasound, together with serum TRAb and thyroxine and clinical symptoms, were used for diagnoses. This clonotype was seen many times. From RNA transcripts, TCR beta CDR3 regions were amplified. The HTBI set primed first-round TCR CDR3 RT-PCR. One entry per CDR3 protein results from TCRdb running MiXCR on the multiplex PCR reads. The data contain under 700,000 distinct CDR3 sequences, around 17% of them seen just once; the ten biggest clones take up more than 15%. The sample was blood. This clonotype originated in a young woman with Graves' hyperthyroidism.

The CDR3 sequence: CASSLFAPTGPHMNTEAFF. The CDR3 DNA reads as TGTGCCAGCAGTTTATTCGCCCCGACAGGGCCACACATGAACACTGAAGCTTTCTTT. J is TRBJ1-1 and V is TRBV27; 7 bases match TRBD1. Germline values: CDR1 MNHEY, CDR2 SMNVEV (reference sequence). The CDR3 consists of 19 residues. V was clipped by 1 base and J by 0 bases; unmatched bases: 14.